These T cell receptor beta chains were read from a single sample in a study of metastatic and nonmetastatic thyroid tumors. Using MiXCR, TCRdb re-called clones from the PCR reads. The sample holds about 93,000 clones, about 12% seen once. Sequences were obtained from blood. The source of these receptors is a female donor with papillary thyroid cancer or a benign thyroid nodule (not recorded which). Some clones in this sample may be carry-over from other donors' samples. The CDR3 runs from the conserved cysteine through the conserved F or W. Fields, in order: D gene, J gene, V gene, clone size, CDR3 DNA, CDR3 protein. D genes are given only for firm matches. Rows give clone size only sometimes, using once, few, many, or a class for an expanded clone.

>TRBD2|TRBJ2-7|TRBV27|few
TGTGCCAGCATGCCTAGCGGGAGAGCTCACGATCAATACTTC
CASMPSGRAHDQYF
>NA|TRBJ1-5|TRBV7-8|many
TGTGCCAGCAGCTTAGATACAGGACCCCAGCATTTT
CASSLDTGPQHF
>NA|TRBJ2-1|TRBV6-1|few
TGTGCCGTCAGTGAACTGGCCTACAAGGGGCAGTTCTTC
CAVSELAYKGQFF
>NA|TRBJ2-7|TRBV20-1|many
TGCAGCGTCCCCGGGAACTGGCTGGGTACCTACGAGCAGTACTTC
CSVPGNWLGTYEQYF
>TRBD2|TRBJ2-7|TRBV4-1|many
TGCGCCAGCAGCCACGGGACTAGCGGCAGCTACGAGCAGTACTTC
CASSHGTSGSYEQYF
>TRBD2|TRBJ2-1|TRBV20-1|many
TGCAGTGTAGCGGGACTAGCGGACTACAATGAGCAGTTCTTC
CSVAGLADYNEQFF
>NA|TRBJ2-1|TRBV24-1|many
TGTGCCACCAGTGGTAGGCATCTGGGTGAGCAGTTCTTC
CATSGRHLGEQFF
>NA|TRBJ2-6|TRBV4-1|many
TGCGCCAGCAGCCAAGATTTTATAGGGGCCAACGTCCTGACTTTC
CASSQDFIGANVLTF
>TRBD2|TRBJ2-2|TRBV6-2/TRBV6-3|many
TGTGCCAGCAGTTATACTAGCGGTTTTAACACCGGGGGGCTGTTTTTT
CASSYTSGFNTGGLFF
>TRBD1|TRBJ1-4|TRBV4-3|many
TGCGCCAGCAGCCAAGATCTTGGGACAGCTAATGAAAAACTGTTTTTT
CASSQDLGTANEKLFF
>TRBD1|TRBJ1-1|TRBV9|many
TGTGCCAGCAGCGTGGACAGGGTGAACACTGAAGCTTTCTTT
CASSVDRVNTEAFF
>NA|TRBJ1-6|TRBV12-3/TRBV12-4|many
TGTGCCAGCGGTCCGGCCAGGAATTCACCCCTCCACTTT
CASGPARNSPLHF
>NA|TRBJ1-2|TRBV20-1|many
TGCAGTGACGGGGGCGGCTATGGCTACACCTTC
CSDGGGYGYTF
>NA|TRBJ2-1|TRBV2|many
TGTGCCAGCAGCAACGGACTTGCCTCCTACAATGAGCAGTTCTTC
CASSNGLASYNEQFF
>NA|TRBJ1-6|TRBV5-4|many
TGTGCCAGCAGCTTAAGTCAGACCTCACCCCTCCACTTT
CASSLSQTSPLHF
>NA|TRBJ1-6|TRBV12-3/TRBV12-4|many
TGTGCCAGCAGTTTAAGGGAAGTCTCACCCCTCCACTTT
CASSLREVSPLHF
>NA|TRBJ2-7|TRBV11-2|many
TGTGCCAGCAGCTTGGGCAGGTCAACCTACGAGCAGTACTTC
CASSLGRSTYEQYF
>TRBD2|TRBJ2-1|TRBV6-5|NA
TGTGCCAGCAGTTACTCGATAGGTGGGGGGGTGCAGTTCTTC
CASSYSIGGGVQFF
>NA|TRBJ2-3|TRBV9|many
TGTGCCAGCAATGAGGACAGAGCCACAGATACGCAGTATTTT
CASNEDRATDTQYF
>NA|TRBJ1-5|TRBV6-4|many
TGTGCCAGCCGACGGGCAGGACAGCCCCAGCATTTT
CASRRAGQPQHF
>NA|TRBJ1-2|TRBV3-1|many
TGTGCCAGCAGTCGAACGACTGCTAACTATGGCTACACCTTC
CASSRTTANYGYTF
>NA|TRBJ2-6|TRBV7-3|many
TGTGCCAGCAGCTCCGGCTCTGGGGCCAACGTCCTGACTTTC
CASSSGSGANVLTF
>NA|TRBJ2-7|TRBV19|many
TGTGCCAGTAGTCTAAAACCGGGGGAGAGGGAGCAGTACTTC
CASSLKPGEREQYF
>NA|TRBJ1-6|TRBV19|NA
TGTGCCAGTAGTCCGCTACAGGGAAGAAATTCACCCCTCCACTTT
CASSPLQGRNSPLHF
>NA|TRBJ1-5|TRBV6-1|many
TGTGCTGGGGGGAATCAGCCCCAGCATTTT
CAGGNQPQHF
>NA|TRBJ1-6|TRBV19|NA
TGTGCCAGTCGGATGGACACCTATAATTCACCCCTCCACTTT
CASRMDTYNSPLHF
>NA|TRBJ1-6|TRBV5-1|NA
TGCGCCAGCATTACGACAGTGGGGACCAATTCACCCCTCCACTTT
CASITTVGTNSPLHF
>TRBD1|TRBJ1-6|TRBV12-3/TRBV12-4|many
TGTGCCAGCAATAAAGGGACAGGGGGATCACCCCTCCACTTT
CASNKGTGGSPLHF
>TRBD2|TRBJ2-3|TRBV12-5|many
TGTGCTAGTGGTCTCGGACTAGCGGGAGGTCTCGCAGATACGCAGTATTTT
CASGLGLAGGLADTQYF
>NA|TRBJ1-1|TRBV20-1|NA
TGCAGTGCTGGCCTCGTAAAAAACACTGAAGCTTTCTTT
CSAGLVKNTEAFF
>TRBD2|TRBJ2-2|TRBV7-8|NA
TGTGCCAGCAGCAGGACTAGCGGGAGGAACACCGGGGAGCTGTTTTTT
CASSRTSGRNTGELFF
>NA|TRBJ2-7|TRBV5-4|NA
TGTGCCAGCAGCTTGTGGCCGTTGTCAAGGATTTCCTACGAGCAGTACTTC
CASSLWPLSRISYEQYF
>NA|TRBJ2-3|TRBV7-9|many
TGTGCCAGCAGCCTCAAGGGAGGCACAGATACGCAGTATTTT
CASSLKGGTDTQYF
>NA|TRBJ1-1|TRBV20-1|few
TGCAGTGCGGTGGACACCTTGAACACTGAAGCTTTCTTT
CSAVDTLNTEAFF
>TRBD1|TRBJ1-6|TRBV9|many
TGTGCCAGCAGCGCCAATCCCGGGACAGGAACCTTAAATTCACCCCTCCACTTT
CASSANPGTGTLNSPLHF
>TRBD1|TRBJ2-1|TRBV7-9|many
TGTGCCAGCAGTCAGACAGGGTACTACAATGAGCAGTTCTTC
CASSQTGYYNEQFF
>NA|TRBJ1-1|TRBV28|many
TGTGCCAGCAGCTTAGCGGGGACCATAATAGGTACTGAAGCTTTCTTT
CASSLAGTIIGTEAFF
>TRBD2|TRBJ2-2|TRBV9|NA
TGTGCCAGCAGCGTAGTGAGCGGGACCCCTGACGGGGAGCTGTTTTTT
CASSVVSGTPDGELFF
>TRBD1|TRBJ2-6|TRBV27|many
TGTGCCAGCAGTCTACAGGGGAGTGTATCTGGGGCCAACGTCCTGACTTTC
CASSLQGSVSGANVLTF
>NA|TRBJ1-3|TRBV11-3|NA
TGTGCCCCGGGGACCTTTGGAAACACCATATATTTT
CAPGTFGNTIYF
>NA|TRBJ2-1|TRBV12-3/TRBV12-4|many
TGTGCCAGCAGTTTAGGACTACTCCACAATGAGCAGTTCTTC
CASSLGLLHNEQFF
>NA|TRBJ2-5|TRBV5-5|many
TGTGCCAGCAGCCCAGCAACGAGAGACGGGGAGACCCAGTACTTC
CASSPATRDGETQYF
>TRBD1|TRBJ1-1|TRBV20-1|many
TGCAGTGCAGCCGGGACAGGGGTCTCTGAAGCTTTCTTT
CSAAGTGVSEAFF
>NA|TRBJ2-7|TRBV9|many
TGTGCCAGCAGCCTAGATCCCCTCGGCGAGCAGTACTTC
CASSLDPLGEQYF
>NA|TRBJ2-3|TRBV11-2|NA
TGTGCCAGCAGCCGCTCGACTATCTGGCGCACAGATACGCAGTATTTT
CASSRSTIWRTDTQYF
>NA|TRBJ1-5|TRBV30|many
TGTGCCTGGAGTGTACGGGGATCCAGCAATCAGCCCCAGCATTTT
CAWSVRGSSNQPQHF
>NA|TRBJ2-5|TRBV20-1|many
TGCAGTGCTAGAGATCTGGGGAAAGAGACCCAGTACTTC
CSARDLGKETQYF
>NA|TRBJ2-5|TRBV20-1|many
TGCAGTGCTAGATCGGAGACTAAAGAGACCCAGTACTTC
CSARSETKETQYF
>TRBD1|TRBJ2-1|TRBV24-1|many
TGTGCCACCAGTGATTCAAGGGGACAGGGGAATTTCAATGAGCAGTTCTTC
CATSDSRGQGNFNEQFF
>NA|TRBJ1-1|TRBV6-1|few
TGTGCCAGCCGCCTAGGCCCCGGGATGAACACTGAAGCTTTCTTT
CASRLGPGMNTEAFF